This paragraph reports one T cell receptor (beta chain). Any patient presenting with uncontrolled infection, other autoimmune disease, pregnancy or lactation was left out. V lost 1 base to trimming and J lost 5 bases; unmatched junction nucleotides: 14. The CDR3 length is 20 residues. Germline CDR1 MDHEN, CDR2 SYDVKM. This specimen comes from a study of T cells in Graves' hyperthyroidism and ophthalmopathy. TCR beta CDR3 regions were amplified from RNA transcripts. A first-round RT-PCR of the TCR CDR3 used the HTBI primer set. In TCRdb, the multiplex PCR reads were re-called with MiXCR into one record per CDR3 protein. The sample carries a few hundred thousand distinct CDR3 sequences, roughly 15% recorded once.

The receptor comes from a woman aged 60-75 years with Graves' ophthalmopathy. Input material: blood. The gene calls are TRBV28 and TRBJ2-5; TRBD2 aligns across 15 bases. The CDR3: CASSLLGPGLAGGTRETQYF. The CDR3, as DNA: TGTGCCAGCAGTTTATTGGGACCGGGACTAGCGGGAGGAACCCGGGAGACCCAGTACTTC.